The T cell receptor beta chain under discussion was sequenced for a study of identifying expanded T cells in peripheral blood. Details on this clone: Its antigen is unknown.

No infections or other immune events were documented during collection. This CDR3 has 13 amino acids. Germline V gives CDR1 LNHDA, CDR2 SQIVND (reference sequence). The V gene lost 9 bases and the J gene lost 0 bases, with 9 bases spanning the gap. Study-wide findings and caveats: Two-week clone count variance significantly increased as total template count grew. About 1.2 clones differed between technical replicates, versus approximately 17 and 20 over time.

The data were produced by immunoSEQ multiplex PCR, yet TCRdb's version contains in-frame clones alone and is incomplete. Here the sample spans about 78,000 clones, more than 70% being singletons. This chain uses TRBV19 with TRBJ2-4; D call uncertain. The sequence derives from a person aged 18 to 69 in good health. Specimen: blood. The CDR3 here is CASSDVAKNIQYF. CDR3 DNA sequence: TGTGCCAGCTCCGACGTAGCCAAAAACATTCAGTACTTC. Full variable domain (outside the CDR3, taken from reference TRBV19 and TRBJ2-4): DGGITQSPKYLFRKEGQNVTLSCEQNLNHDAMYWYRQDPGQGLRLIYYSQIVNDFQKGDIAEGYSVSREKKESFPLTVTSAQKNPTAFYLCASSDVAKNIQYFGAGTRLSVL.